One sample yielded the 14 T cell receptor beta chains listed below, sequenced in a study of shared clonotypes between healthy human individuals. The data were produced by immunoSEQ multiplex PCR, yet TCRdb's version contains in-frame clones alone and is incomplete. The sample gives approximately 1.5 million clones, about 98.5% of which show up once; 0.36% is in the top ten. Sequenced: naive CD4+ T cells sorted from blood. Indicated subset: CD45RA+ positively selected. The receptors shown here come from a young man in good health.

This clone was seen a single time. The CDR3 protein is CASSFSRKVAKNIQYF. The CDR3 region has the DNA TGTGCCAGCAGTTTCTCAAGAAAAGTAGCCAAAAACATTCAGTACTTC. The V and J genes are TRBV28 and TRBJ2-4; D uncertain. V was shortened by 3 bases and J by 0 bases, with 12 bases between the two germline ends. This CDR3 has 16 residues. CDR1 is MDHEN, CDR2 SYDVKM, per germline.

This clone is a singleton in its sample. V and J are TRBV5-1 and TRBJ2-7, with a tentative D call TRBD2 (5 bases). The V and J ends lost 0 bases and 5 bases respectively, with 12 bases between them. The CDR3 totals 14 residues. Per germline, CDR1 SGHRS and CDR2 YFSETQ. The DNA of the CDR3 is TGCGCCAGCAGCTTGGACGGGATTGGGGACGAGCAGTACTTC. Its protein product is CASSLDGIGDEQYF.

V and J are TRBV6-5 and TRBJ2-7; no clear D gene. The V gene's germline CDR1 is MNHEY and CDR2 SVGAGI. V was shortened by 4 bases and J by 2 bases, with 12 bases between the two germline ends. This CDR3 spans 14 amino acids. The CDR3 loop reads CASSSFVPAYEQYF. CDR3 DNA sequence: TGTGCCAGCAGTTCTTTTGTACCCGCCTACGAGCAGTACTTC.

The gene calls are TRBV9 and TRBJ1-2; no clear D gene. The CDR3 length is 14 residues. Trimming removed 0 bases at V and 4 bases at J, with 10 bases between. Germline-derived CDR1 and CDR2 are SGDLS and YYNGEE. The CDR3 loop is CASSVDLAGYGYTF. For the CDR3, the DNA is TGTGCCAGCAGCGTAGATTTGGCAGGCTATGGCTACACCTTC. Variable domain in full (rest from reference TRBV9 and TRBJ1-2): DSGVTQTPKHLITATGQRVTLRCSPRSGDLSVYWYQQSLDQGLQFLIQYYNGEERAKGNILERFSAQQFPDLHSELNLSSLELGDSALYFCASSVDLAGYGYTFGSGTRLTVV.

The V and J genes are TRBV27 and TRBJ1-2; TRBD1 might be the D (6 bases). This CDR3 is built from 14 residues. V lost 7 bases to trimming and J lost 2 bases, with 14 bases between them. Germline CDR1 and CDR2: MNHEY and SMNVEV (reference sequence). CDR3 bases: TGTGCCAGCAAAGGTGGGGGCCCAAACTATGGCTACACCTTC. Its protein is CASKGGGPNYGYTF.

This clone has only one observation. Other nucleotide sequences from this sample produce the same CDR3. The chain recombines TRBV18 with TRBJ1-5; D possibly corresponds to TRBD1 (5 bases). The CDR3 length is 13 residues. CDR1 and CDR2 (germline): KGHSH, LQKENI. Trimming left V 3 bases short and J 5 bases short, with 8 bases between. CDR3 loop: CASSPGTDQPQHF. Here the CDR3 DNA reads TGTGCCAGCTCACCGGGGACCGATCAGCCCCAGCATTTT. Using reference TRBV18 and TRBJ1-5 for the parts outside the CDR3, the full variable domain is NAGVMQNPRHLVRRRGQEARLRCSPMKGHSHVYWYRQLPEEGLKFMVYLQKENIIDESGMPKERFSAEFPKEGPSILRIQQVVRGDSAAYFCASSPGTDQPQHFGDGTRLSIL.

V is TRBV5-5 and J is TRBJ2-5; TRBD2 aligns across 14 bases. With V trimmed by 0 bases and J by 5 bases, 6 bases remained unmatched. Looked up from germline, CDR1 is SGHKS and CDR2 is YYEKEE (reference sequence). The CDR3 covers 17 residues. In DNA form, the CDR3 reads TGTGCCAGCAGCTTGGAGGGACTAGCGGGAGTCGGGGAGACCCAGTACTTC. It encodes CASSLEGLAGVGETQYF.

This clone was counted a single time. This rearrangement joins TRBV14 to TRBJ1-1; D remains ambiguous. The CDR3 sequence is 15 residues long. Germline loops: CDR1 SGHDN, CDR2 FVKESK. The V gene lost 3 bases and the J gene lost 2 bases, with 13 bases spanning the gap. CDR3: CASSQYIPSNTEAFF. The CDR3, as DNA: TGTGCCAGCAGCCAGTATATCCCTAGTAACACTGAAGCTTTCTTT.

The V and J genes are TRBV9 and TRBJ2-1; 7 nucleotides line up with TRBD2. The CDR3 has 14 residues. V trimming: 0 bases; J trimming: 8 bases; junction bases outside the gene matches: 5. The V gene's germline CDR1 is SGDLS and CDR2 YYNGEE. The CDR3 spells CASSVASGIDEQFF. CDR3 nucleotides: TGTGCCAGCAGCGTAGCTAGCGGAATCGATGAGCAGTTCTTC.

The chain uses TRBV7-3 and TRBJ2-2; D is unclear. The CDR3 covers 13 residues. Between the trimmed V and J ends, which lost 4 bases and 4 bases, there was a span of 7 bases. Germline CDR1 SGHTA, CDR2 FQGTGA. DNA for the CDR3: TGTGCCAGCAGCTCCTCCCGCACCGGGGAGCTGTTTTTT. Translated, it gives CASSSSRTGELFF.

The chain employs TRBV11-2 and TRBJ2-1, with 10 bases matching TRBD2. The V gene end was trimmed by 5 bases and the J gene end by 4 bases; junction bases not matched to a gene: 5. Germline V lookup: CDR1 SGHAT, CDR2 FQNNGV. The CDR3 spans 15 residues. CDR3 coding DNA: TGTGCCAGCAGCAAGACTAGCGGGCTATACAATGAGCAGTTCTTC. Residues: CASSKTSGLYNEQFF. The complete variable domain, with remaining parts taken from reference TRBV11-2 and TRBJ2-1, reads EAGVAQSPRYKIIEKRQSVAFWCNPISGHATLYWYQQILGQGPKLLIQFQNNGVVDDSQLPKDRFSAERLKGVDSTLKIQPAKLEDSAVYLCASSKTSGLYNEQFFGPGTRLTVL.

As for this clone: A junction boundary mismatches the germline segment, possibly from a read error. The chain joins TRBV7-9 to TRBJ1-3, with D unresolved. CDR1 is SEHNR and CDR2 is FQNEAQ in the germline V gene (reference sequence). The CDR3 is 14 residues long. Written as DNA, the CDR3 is TGTGCCAGCAGCTCGCCTAGTCAAGCGAGACCCGGGAATTTT. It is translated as CASSSPSQARPGNF.

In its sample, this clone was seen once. Here the CDR3 reads CASSPGSGTGPDTQYF. In nucleotides, the CDR3 is TGCGCCAGCAGCCCTGGGTCGGGGACAGGGCCAGATACGCAGTATTTT. The J gene is TRBJ2-3, the V gene TRBV5-1; TRBD1 agrees at 9 bases. Looked up from germline, CDR1 is SGHRS and CDR2 is YFSETQ. Trimming at V came to 4 bases and at J to 4 bases, leaving 10 bases not matched to a gene. This CDR3 spans 16 amino acids.

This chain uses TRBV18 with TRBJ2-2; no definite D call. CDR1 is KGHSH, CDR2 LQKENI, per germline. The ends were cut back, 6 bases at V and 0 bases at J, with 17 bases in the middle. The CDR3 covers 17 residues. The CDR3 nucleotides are TGTGCCAGCTCGCGGTTGGCGGCCGGGCCGAACACCGGGGAGCTGTTTTTT. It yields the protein CASSRLAAGPNTGELFF.